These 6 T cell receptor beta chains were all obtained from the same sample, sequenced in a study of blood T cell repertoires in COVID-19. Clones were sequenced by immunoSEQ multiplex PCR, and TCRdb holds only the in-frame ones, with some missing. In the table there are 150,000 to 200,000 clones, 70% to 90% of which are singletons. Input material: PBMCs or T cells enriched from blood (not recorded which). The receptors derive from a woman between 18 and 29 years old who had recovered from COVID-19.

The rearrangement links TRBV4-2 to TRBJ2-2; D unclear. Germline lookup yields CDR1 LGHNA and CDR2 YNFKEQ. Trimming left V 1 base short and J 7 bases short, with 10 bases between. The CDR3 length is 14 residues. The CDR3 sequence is CASSQVEHGGELFF. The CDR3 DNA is TGTGCCAGCAGCCAAGTGGAGCACGGCGGGGAGCTGTTTTTT.

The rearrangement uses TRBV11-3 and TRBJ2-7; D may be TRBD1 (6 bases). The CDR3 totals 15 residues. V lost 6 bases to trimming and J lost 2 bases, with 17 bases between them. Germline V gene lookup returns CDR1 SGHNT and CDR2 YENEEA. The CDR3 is CASRGLGTLPYEQYF. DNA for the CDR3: TGTGCCAGCAGGGGATTAGGGACATTACCCTACGAGCAGTACTTC.

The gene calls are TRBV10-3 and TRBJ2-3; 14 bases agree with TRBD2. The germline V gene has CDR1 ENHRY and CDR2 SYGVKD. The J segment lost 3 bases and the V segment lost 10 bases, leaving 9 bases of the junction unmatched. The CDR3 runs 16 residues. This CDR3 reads CATGLAGEMGTDTQYF. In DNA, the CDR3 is TGTGCCACGGGACTAGCGGGAGAGATGGGGACAGATACGCAGTATTTT.

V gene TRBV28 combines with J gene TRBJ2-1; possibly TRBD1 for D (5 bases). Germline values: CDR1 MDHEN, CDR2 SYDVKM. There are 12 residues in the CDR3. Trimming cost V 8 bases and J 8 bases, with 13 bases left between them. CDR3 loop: CASLDMSYEQFF. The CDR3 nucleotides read TGTGCCAGCCTGGACATGTCCTATGAGCAGTTCTTC.

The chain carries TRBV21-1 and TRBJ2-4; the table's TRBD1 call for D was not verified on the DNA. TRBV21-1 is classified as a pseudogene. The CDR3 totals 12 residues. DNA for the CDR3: TGTGCCAGCAACAGGTCCTGGCACATTCAGTACTTC. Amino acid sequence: CASNRSWHIQYF.

The CDR3 bases are TGTGCCAGCAGTCCGCTAGCGGGAGAGACCTACGAGCAGTACTTC. Translating gives CASSPLAGETYEQYF. V usage is TRBV6-2 or TRBV6-3 and J usage is TRBJ2-7, with TRBD2 identical over 10 bases. This CDR3 spans 15 amino acids. The V gene's germline CDR1 is MNHEY and CDR2 SVGEGT. The trim removed 5 bases at V and 2 bases at J, leaving 6 bases unmatched.